Following are 18 T cell receptor beta chains from one sample sequenced in a study of Graves' ophthalmopathy and Graves' hyperthyroidism. Amplification of TCR beta CDR3 regions used RNA transcripts. RT-PCR in the first round used HTBI primers; a second-round multiplex PCR followed. One entry per CDR3 protein, called by TCRdb with MiXCR from the multiplex PCR reads. The sample holds about 700,000 distinct CDR3 sequences, under 50% seen once. Sequenced input: peripheral blood. The receptors derive from an adult man with Graves' ophthalmopathy.

The gene calls are TRBV7-8 and TRBJ2-5, with D maybe TRBD1 (7 bases). Germline CDR1 and CDR2: SGHVS and FQNEAQ. Trimming removed 4 bases at V and 4 bases at J, with 25 bases between. CDR3 size: 18 residues. CDR3 amino acids: CASSSLPSSGGPGETQYF. CDR3 nucleotide sequence: TGTGCCAGCAGCTCCCTCCCATCGTCAGGGGGGCCAGGAGAGACCCAGTACTTC.

The chain has TRBV7-8 and TRBJ1-4; no reliable D call. Germline CDR1 and CDR2: SGHVS and FQNEAQ. Deletions cut 4 bases from V and 7 bases from J, with 13 bases between. The CDR3 loop spans 14 amino acids. The CDR3 DNA reads as TGTGCCAGCAGCTGGGCAACCGAGGGTGAAAAACTGTTTTTT. This encodes CASSWATEGEKLFF. Variable domain in full (rest from reference TRBV7-8 and TRBJ1-4): GAGVSQSPRYKVAKRGQDVALRCDPISGHVSLFWYQQALGQGPEFLTYFQNEAQLDKSGLPSDRFFAERPEGSVSTLKIQRTQQEDSAVYLCASSWATEGEKLFFGSGTQLSVL.

DNA of the CDR3: TGTGCCAGCAGCCCACTAGCGGGAAGCGAGACCCAGTACTTC. Translating gives CASSPLAGSETQYF. This chain uses TRBV7-9 with TRBJ2-5; 10 nucleotides align to TRBD2. The V gene end was trimmed by 5 bases and the J gene end by 5 bases; junction bases not matched to a gene: 5. Germline V lookup: CDR1 SEHNR, CDR2 FQNEAQ (reference sequence). The CDR3 has 14 residues.

This clonotype was recorded many times. The rearrangement uses TRBV7-8 and TRBJ2-7, with TRBD1 matching 11 bases. V gave up 2 bases and J gave up 4 bases; unmatched junction bases: 4. The germline CDR1 and CDR2 sequences are SGHVS and FQNEAQ. CDR3 size: 15 residues. The CDR3 bases are TGTGCCAGCAGCTTATCCGGACAGGGGGCTTACGAGCAGTACTTC. It is translated as CASSLSGQGAYEQYF.

For this clonotype: A much larger clone sits a single nucleotide away, making a read error possible. The chain uses TRBV7-2 and TRBJ2-7, with D perhaps matching TRBD1 or TRBD2 (5 bases each). Trimming took 3 bases from V and 2 from J, leaving 11 bases between them. The germline V gene encodes CDR1 SGHTA and CDR2 FQGNSA. This CDR3 is built from 14 residues. CDR3 sequence (DNA): TGTGCCAGCAGCTTGGGACCCAGGGCCTACGAGCAGTACTTC. This encodes CASSLGPRAYEQYF.

The chain carries TRBV10-3 and TRBJ1-1, with a weak D call TRBD1 (6 bases). The CDR3 spans 13 residues. The V and J ends lost 3 bases and 3 bases respectively, with 8 bases between them. Germline values: CDR1 ENHRY, CDR2 SYGVKD. The CDR3 DNA sequence: TGTGCCATCAGTGACAGGGGAGACACTGAAGCTTTCTTT. It encodes CAISDRGDTEAFF.

This clonotype was picked up a small number of times. The chain uses TRBV30 and TRBJ2-7; perhaps TRBD1 as D (6 bases). V lost 2 bases and J 6 bases, leaving 11 bases between the germline ends. The CDR3 contains 12 residues. Germline lookup yields CDR1 GTSNPN and CDR2 SVGIG (reference sequence). The CDR3 loop reads CAWSPGVGEQYF. The CDR3 bases are TGTGCCTGGAGTCCAGGGGTGGGCGAGCAGTACTTC.

Turning to this clonotype: It may be a read error: a sequence one base away is much more abundant. The CDR3: CASSQDRVTEKLFF. In nucleotides, the CDR3 is TGTGCCAGCAGCCAGGACAGGGTAACGGAAAAACTGTTTTTT. The chain joins TRBV11-2 to TRBJ1-4; the match to TRBD1 covers 8 bases. The CDR3 has 14 amino acids. Germline CDR1 SGHAT, CDR2 FQNNGV. V shed 5 bases, J shed 8 bases, and the junction held 7 bases outside the gene matches.

This clonotype was observed a handful of times. The chain is built from TRBV5-1 and TRBJ2-5; 16 nucleotides agree with TRBD2. With V trimmed by 4 bases and J by 4 bases, 13 bases remained unmatched. This CDR3 contains 19 residues. Germline CDR1 is SGHRS and CDR2 is YFSETQ. The CDR3 protein is CASSTGLAGGPVSGETQYF. In nucleotides, the CDR3 is TGCGCCAGCAGCACGGGACTAGCGGGAGGGCCAGTTTCGGGAGAGACCCAGTACTTC.

V usage is TRBV10-3 and J usage is TRBJ1-2; 9 positions agree with TRBD1. This CDR3 has 13 amino acids. The J segment lost 7 bases and the V segment lost 4 bases, leaving 4 bases of the junction unmatched. Germline CDR1 ENHRY, CDR2 SYGVKD. This chain's CDR3 is CAISATGGSGYTF. The CDR3 DNA reads as TGTGCCATCAGTGCGACAGGGGGGAGTGGCTACACCTTC.

Ten or more counts support this clonotype. This chain joins TRBV2 and TRBJ2-5, with D perhaps assigned TRBD1 or TRBD2 (5 bases each). Trimming cost V 3 bases and J 4 bases, with 12 bases left between them. Germline CDR1 is SNHLY and CDR2 is FYNNEI. The CDR3 has 14 residues. The CDR3 loop reads CASSDRGRRETQYF. CDR3 coding DNA: TGTGCCAGCAGTGACCGGGGACGTCGAGAGACCCAGTACTTC.

This clonotype was detected many times. The rearrangement uses TRBV2 and TRBJ2-7, with D possibly TRBD2 on 5 matching bases. Germline V gene sequence: CDR1 SNHLY, CDR2 FYNNEI. V lost 7 bases and J lost 6, with 16 bases in between. CDR3 length equals 13 residues. The CDR3 loop is CASTRTEPLEQYF. The CDR3, as DNA: TGTGCCAGCACGAGGACTGAGCCTCTCGAGCAGTACTTC.

This clonotype was seen many times. This rearrangement joins TRBV7-8 to TRBJ1-1, with a possible D match to TRBD1 (5 bases). CDR1 is SGHVS, CDR2 FQNEAQ, per germline. This CDR3 spans 14 amino acids. V was trimmed by 5 bases and J by 5 bases, leaving 15 bases between them. The CDR3 DNA is TGTGCCAGCAGCCTGGACACCCGGGGGACTGAAGCTTTCTTT. Translating gives CASSLDTRGTEAFF.

This clonotype was counted many times. The chain has TRBV12-3 or TRBV12-4 and TRBJ1-5; the D is unclear. Deletions cut 5 bases from V and 4 bases from J, with 15 bases between. The CDR3 is 15 residues long. The CDR3 region is CASSPEGKENQPQHF. CDR3 DNA sequence: TGTGCCAGCAGTCCCGAGGGTAAGGAAAATCAGCCCCAGCATTTT.

With regard to this clonotype: A much larger clone lies a single base off, so this may be a read error. The CDR3 protein is CAGSSLQGVDTEAFF. The CDR3 DNA is TGTGCCGGCAGCTCACTACAGGGAGTCGACACTGAAGCTTTCTTT. The genes are TRBV7-3 and TRBJ1-1; the D gene is possibly TRBD1 (6 bases). This CDR3 spans 15 amino acids. The germline gives CDR1 SGHTA, CDR2 FQGTGA.

Many counts were recorded for this clonotype. The CDR3 sequence is CAISERGVATEAFF. The CDR3, as DNA: TGTGCCATCAGTGAGAGGGGAGTGGCCACTGAAGCTTTCTTT. The V gene is TRBV10-3, the J gene TRBJ1-1, with D possibly matching TRBD1 (5 bases). CDR1 is ENHRY and CDR2 is SYGVKD in the germline V gene. The CDR3 has 14 amino acids. V gave up 2 bases and J gave up 4 bases, with 11 bases separating them.

This clonotype was counted between two and nine times. The genes are TRBV5-6 and TRBJ2-7, with D tentatively TRBD2 (6 bases). Trimming removed 10 bases from V and 3 bases from J, with 17 bases in between. CDR1 and CDR2 from the germline V gene are SGHDT and YYEEEE. The CDR3 contains 13 residues. The CDR3 sequence is CAWTTGLYYEQYF. The CDR3 DNA reads TGTGCCTGGACTACGGGACTGTACTACGAGCAGTACTTC.

The chain joins TRBV7-2 to TRBJ1-5, with TRBD1 matching 11 bases. This CDR3 has 13 residues. V was pared by 4 bases and J by 10 bases, with 3 bases of the junction left unmatched. Per germline, CDR1 SGHTA and CDR2 FQGNSA. The CDR3 coding sequence is TGTGCCAGCAGCTCACGGACAGGGGGCCCCCAGCATTTT. This encodes CASSSRTGGPQHF.